Listed below are T cell receptor beta chains from one sample, sequenced in a study of T cells in Graves' hyperthyroidism and ophthalmopathy. MiXCR, applied by TCRdb to the multiplex PCR reads, yields one record per CDR3 protein. The sample shows approximately 590,000 distinct CDR3 sequences, approximately 44% of them seen only once. The sequenced sample consisted of peripheral blood or thyroid tissue (not recorded which). The receptor source for this set is a woman aged 18-29 years with Graves' hyperthyroidism. Each CDR3 is given with its conserved first and last residue. Fields, in order: D gene, J gene, clone size, V gene, CDR3 DNA, CDR3 protein. The D gene is left open where the match is weak. Part of the rows lack a size; the others show once, few, many or a class for expanded clones.

D gene: .
J gene: TRBJ1-1
clone size: .
V gene: TRBV19
CDR3 DNA: TGTGCCAGCACCTACGGGGTGGGCACTGAAGCTTTCTTT
CDR3 protein: CASTYGVGTEAFF

D gene: .
J gene: TRBJ1-5
clone size: .
V gene: TRBV11-2
CDR3 DNA: TGTGCCAGCAGCGAAATGGGGGGCAATCAGCCCCAGCATTTT
CDR3 protein: CASSEMGGNQPQHF

D gene: TRBD2
J gene: TRBJ2-5
clone size: .
V gene: TRBV9
CDR3 DNA: TGTGCCAGCAGCGTGGGCGGGAGTCGGGAGACCCAGTACTTC
CDR3 protein: CASSVGGSRETQYF

D gene: TRBD2
J gene: TRBJ2-2
clone size: .
V gene: TRBV7-2
CDR3 DNA: TGTGCCAGCGGAGTGTTAGCGGGAGCAGAGGCCGGGGAGCTGTTTTTT
CDR3 protein: CASGVLAGAEAGELFF

D gene: .
J gene: TRBJ1-2
clone size: .
V gene: TRBV7-9
CDR3 DNA: TGTGCCAGCAGCGTAACAGGGCCTGCTGGCTACACCTTC
CDR3 protein: CASSVTGPAGYTF

D gene: .
J gene: TRBJ1-2
clone size: .
V gene: TRBV15
CDR3 DNA: TGTGCCACCAGCAGAGTTCTTTCGGCGGATGGCTACACCTTC
CDR3 protein: CATSRVLSADGYTF

D gene: TRBD1
J gene: TRBJ1-1
clone size: .
V gene: TRBV29-1
CDR3 DNA: TGTGCCTGGGACAGATCTAACACTGAAGCTTTCTTT
CDR3 protein: CAWDRSNTEAFF

D gene: TRBD2
J gene: TRBJ2-5
clone size: .
V gene: TRBV6-1
CDR3 DNA: TGTGCCAGCAGAAAAACGGGACTAGCGGAGACCCAGTACTTC
CDR3 protein: CASRKTGLAETQYF

D gene: TRBD2
J gene: TRBJ2-3
clone size: .
V gene: TRBV29-1
CDR3 DNA: TGCAGCGTTGGGGGCGGGAGGGCCACAGATACGCAGTATTTT
CDR3 protein: CSVGGGRATDTQYF

D gene: .
J gene: TRBJ2-1
clone size: .
V gene: TRBV7-3
CDR3 DNA: TGTGCCAGCAGCTTATTCGATGAGCAGTTCTTC
CDR3 protein: CASSLFDEQFF

D gene: .
J gene: TRBJ2-7
clone size: .
V gene: TRBV7-2
CDR3 DNA: TGTGCCAGCAGCCTGGGATATTCCTACGAGCAGTACTTC
CDR3 protein: CASSLGYSYEQYF

D gene: .
J gene: TRBJ2-7
clone size: .
V gene: TRBV5-8
CDR3 DNA: TGCGCCAGCAGCCGGACTACAGGGTACGAGCAGTACTTC
CDR3 protein: CASSRTTGYEQYF

D gene: TRBD1
J gene: TRBJ2-7
clone size: .
V gene: TRBV29-1
CDR3 DNA: TGCAGCGGAGGGACAGGGGGCGGTTACGAGCAGTACTTC
CDR3 protein: CSGGTGGGYEQYF

D gene: .
J gene: TRBJ2-7
clone size: many
V gene: TRBV10-3
CDR3 DNA: TGTGCCATCAGTGAGTCGCTCAGGGACTACGAGCAGTACTTC
CDR3 protein: CAISESLRDYEQYF

D gene: TRBD1
J gene: TRBJ1-1
clone size: .
V gene: TRBV24-1
CDR3 DNA: TGTGCCACCAGTGATTTCAAGGGGGCGAGGATTGAAGCTTTCTTT
CDR3 protein: CATSDFKGARIEAFF

D gene: TRBD1
J gene: TRBJ1-5
clone size: .
V gene: TRBV2
CDR3 DNA: TGTGCCAGCAGCGCAGGGGGGGGATATAGCAATCAGCCCCAGCATTTT
CDR3 protein: CASSAGGGYSNQPQHF

D gene: .
J gene: TRBJ1-5
clone size: .
V gene: TRBV7-3
CDR3 DNA: TGCGCCAGCAGCCAACCCGGGAAGTATCAGCCCCAGCATTTT
CDR3 protein: CASSQPGKYQPQHF

D gene: TRBD2
J gene: TRBJ2-2
clone size: once
V gene: TRBV29-1
CDR3 DNA: TGCAGCGTTCTTAGCGGGAGGGCCGCCGGGGAGCTGTTTTTT
CDR3 protein: CSVLSGRAAGELFF

D gene: .
J gene: TRBJ1-4
clone size: once
V gene: TRBV2
CDR3 DNA: TGTGCCAGCAGGTTATTGGAAGAAAAACTGTTTTTT
CDR3 protein: CASRLLEEKLFF

D gene: TRBD1
J gene: TRBJ2-7
clone size: .
V gene: TRBV7-6
CDR3 DNA: TGTGCCAGCAGCTTAGCGGCCGGGACAGGGAATGACGAGCAGTACTTC
CDR3 protein: CASSLAAGTGNDEQYF

D gene: TRBD2
J gene: TRBJ2-7
clone size: few
V gene: TRBV10-3
CDR3 DNA: TGTGCCAGCAGTTACGGAGCGGGACTTTCCTACGAGCAGTACTTC
CDR3 protein: CASSYGAGLSYEQYF

D gene: TRBD2
J gene: TRBJ2-7
clone size: .
V gene: TRBV29-1
CDR3 DNA: TGCAGCTTCCCTAGCGGGACCTACGAGCAGTACTTC
CDR3 protein: CSFPSGTYEQYF

D gene: .
J gene: TRBJ1-1
clone size: .
V gene: TRBV29-1
CDR3 DNA: TGCAGCACCACCGGGACGGACTGGAACACTGAAGCTTTCTTT
CDR3 protein: CSTTGTDWNTEAFF

D gene: .
J gene: TRBJ1-2
clone size: .
V gene: TRBV25-1
CDR3 DNA: TGTGCCTACACTCGGGGGGACTATGGCTACACCTTC
CDR3 protein: CAYTRGDYGYTF

D gene: .
J gene: TRBJ1-2
clone size: few
V gene: TRBV5-1
CDR3 DNA: TGCGCCAGCAGCTTTGGGGACATTAACTATGGCTACACCTTC
CDR3 protein: CASSFGDINYGYTF

D gene: .
J gene: TRBJ1-1
clone size: many
V gene: TRBV7-9
CDR3 DNA: TGTGCCAGCACCTTTGATTCAGGCACTGAAGCTTTCTTT
CDR3 protein: CASTFDSGTEAFF

D gene: .
J gene: TRBJ2-7
clone size: many
V gene: TRBV10-3
CDR3 DNA: TGTGCCATCAGTCTGAGGGAGACCCCCTACGAGCAGTACTTC
CDR3 protein: CAISLRETPYEQYF

D gene: TRBD1
J gene: TRBJ2-7
clone size: .
V gene: TRBV6-5
CDR3 DNA: TGTGCCAGCAGTTATCGTGGACAGGGACAAGGTTACGAGCAGTACTTC
CDR3 protein: CASSYRGQGQGYEQYF

D gene: .
J gene: TRBJ1-2
clone size: many
V gene: TRBV7-2
CDR3 DNA: TGTGCCAGCAGCGGAATAGGGGGGGACTATGGCTACACCTTC
CDR3 protein: CASSGIGGDYGYTF